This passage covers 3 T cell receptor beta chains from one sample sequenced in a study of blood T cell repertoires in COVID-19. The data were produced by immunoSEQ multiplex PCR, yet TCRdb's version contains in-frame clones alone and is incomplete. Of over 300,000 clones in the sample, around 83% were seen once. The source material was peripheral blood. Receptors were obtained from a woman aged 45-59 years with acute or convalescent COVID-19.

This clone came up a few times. The CDR3 DNA reads TGTGCCAGCAGCTTTGACGGAGGGACTGAAGCTTTCTTT. It yields the protein CASSFDGGTEAFF. V usage is TRBV7-9 and J usage is TRBJ1-1; D not resolved. The V and J ends lost 3 bases and 5 bases respectively, with 10 bases between them. This CDR3 contains 13 residues. CDR1 is SEHNR, CDR2 FQNEAQ, per germline (reference sequence).

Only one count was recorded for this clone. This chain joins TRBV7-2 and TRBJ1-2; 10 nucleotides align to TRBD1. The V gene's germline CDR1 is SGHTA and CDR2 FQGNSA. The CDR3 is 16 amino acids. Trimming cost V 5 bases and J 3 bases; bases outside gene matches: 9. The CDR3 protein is CASSRTGGFSHYGYTF. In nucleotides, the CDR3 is TGTGCCAGCAGCCGGACAGGGGGATTTTCACACTATGGCTACACCTTC.

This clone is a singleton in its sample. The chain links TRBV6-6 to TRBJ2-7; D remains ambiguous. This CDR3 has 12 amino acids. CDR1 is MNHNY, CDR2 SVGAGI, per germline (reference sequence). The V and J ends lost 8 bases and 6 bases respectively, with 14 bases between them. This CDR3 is CASGVVPGEQYF. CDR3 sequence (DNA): TGTGCCAGCGGTGTGGTGCCAGGCGAGCAGTACTTC.